The 29 T cell receptor beta chains below all came from one sample that was sequenced in a study of tumor-infiltrating lymphocytes in primary liver carcinoma. Germline DNA was extracted too, while blood RNA derived from unsorted whole blood. Reverse transcription of 450 to 500 ng total RNA with a constant-region primer produced TCR beta cDNA. What produced the TCR beta libraries was three nested multiplex PCR rounds using slightly modified ARM-PCR. The study ran its first two PCR rounds for approximately 10 cycles each, using TRBV1-TRBV30 forward primers and a C-beta reverse primer. TCRdb reprocessed the multiplex PCR reads with MiXCR, giving one entry per CDR3 protein. The sample carries about 320,000 distinct CDR3 sequences, 55% to 65% recorded once. The specimen was peripheral blood. The receptors stem from a man aged 35 to 55 with primary liver carcinoma and hepatitis B virus infection.

In this sample, this clonotype turned up a few times. The V call is TRBV18, the J call TRBJ2-5, with D perhaps being TRBD1 or TRBD2 (5 bases each). Per the germline V gene, CDR1 is KGHSH and CDR2 is LQKENI. The CDR3 loop spans 16 amino acids. The V end was cut by 3 bases, the J end by 2 bases, with 16 bases between. In DNA, the CDR3 is TGTGCCAGCTCACCTTATCCAGGGACCCTGCAAGAGACCCAGTACTTC. It codes for CASSPYPGTLQETQYF.

This clonotype has a handful of counts. V usage is TRBV7-9 and J usage is TRBJ1-5; TRBD1 agrees at 7 bases. CDR3 length: 15 residues. V lost 0 bases and J lost 7; bases outside the gene matches: 6. The V gene's germline CDR1 is SEHNR and CDR2 FQNEAQ (reference sequence). This chain's CDR3 is CASSLAGPGGQPQHF. In DNA, the CDR3 is TGTGCCAGCAGCTTAGCTGGGCCAGGGGGACAGCCCCAGCATTTT.

On this clonotype: One junction end disagrees with the germline gene, perhaps due to a read error. The V gene is TRBV6-1, the J gene TRBJ2-3, with 10 bases that match TRBD2. Germline CDR1 and CDR2: MNHNS and SASEGT. This CDR3 is built from 14 residues. CDR3 residues: CTSSDTSGADAQYF. CDR3 DNA: TGTACCAGCAGTGACACTAGCGGGGCAGATGCGCAGTATTTT.

This clonotype was counted at least ten times. The V call is TRBV12-3 or TRBV12-4, the J call TRBJ2-1; 10 nucleotides line up with TRBD2. The CDR3 has 12 residues. The junction had 1 base not matched to a gene; V was cut back by 4 bases and J by 10 bases. CDR3 residues: CASSSGLAEQFF. CDR3 DNA sequence: TGTGCCAGCAGTTCGGGACTAGCGGAGCAGTTCTTC.

This clonotype was seen a few times. The V and J genes are TRBV28 and TRBJ1-2; D uncertain. Trimming left V 2 bases short and J 0 bases short, with 4 bases between. Germline V gene lookup returns CDR1 MDHEN and CDR2 SYDVKM. There are 13 residues in the CDR3. CDR3: CASSLTSNYGYTF. As DNA, the CDR3 is TGTGCCAGCAGTTTAACATCTAACTATGGCTACACCTTC.

In the case of this clonotype: A much bigger clone sits one base away, suggesting this may be a read error. The rearrangement links TRBV6-2 or TRBV6-3 to TRBJ1-5; D is unresolved. Germline CDR1 is MNHEY and CDR2 is SVGEGT. Trimming removed 2 bases at V and 0 bases at J, with 5 bases between. The CDR3 is 14 residues long. DNA of the CDR3: TGTGCCAGCAGTTACCGACATAGCAATCAGCCCCAGCATTTT. Its protein product is CASSYRHSNQPQHF.

This clonotype was seen repeatedly, ten times or more. V usage is TRBV10-2 and J usage is TRBJ2-7; D unresolved. Germline CDR1 is WSHSY and CDR2 is SAAADI. The CDR3 has 12 residues. Trimming shortened V by 7 bases and J by 1 base, and 8 bases separated the two germline ends. As DNA, the CDR3 is TGCGCCAGCAAGGCGGCGTCCTACGAGCAGTACTTC. This codes for CASKAASYEQYF.

This clonotype was detected only a few times. V usage is TRBV20-1 and J usage is TRBJ2-4, with TRBD2 as a possible D gene (5 bases). Germline-derived CDR1 and CDR2 are DFQATT and SNEGSKA (reference sequence). With 6 bases removed from V and 3 bases from J, the gap between germline ends came to 18 bases. The CDR3 runs 15 residues. The CDR3 region is CSAPGVLEGKNIQYF. CDR3 bases: TGCAGTGCCCCCGGGGTTTTAGAGGGCAAAAACATTCAGTACTTC.

With respect to this clonotype: The conserved phenylalanine or tryptophan is not found at the CDR3 terminus, so this likely reflects a read error. The chain employs TRBV10-1 and TRBJ2-2; D possibly corresponds to TRBD1 (6 bases). The CDR3 is made up of 16 amino acids. CDR1 and CDR2 from the germline V gene are WNHNN and SYGVQD (reference sequence). V gave up 0 bases and J gave up 0 bases, with 8 bases separating them. This CDR3 reads CASSESTGANTGELFS. The CDR3 bases are TGCGCCAGCAGTGAGTCGACAGGTGCGAACACCGGGGAGCTGTTTTCT.

The CDR3 nucleotides read TGCGCCAGTGCCCGGGACAGGGGATCCGGGGAGCTGTTTTTT. This gives the protein CASARDRGSGELFF. The chain uses TRBV5-1 and TRBJ2-2; the match to TRBD1 covers 10 bases. V lost 8 bases, J lost 6 bases, and 7 bases stayed unmatched. CDR1 is SGHRS and CDR2 is YFSETQ in the germline V gene. The CDR3 length is 14 residues.

The chain employs TRBV6-1 and TRBJ2-7; no definite D call. Germline values: CDR1 MNHNS, CDR2 SASEGT. The CDR3 is made up of 16 amino acids. Trimming cost V 6 bases and J 7 bases, with 25 bases left between them. The CDR3 protein is CASRQREDPRGKEQYF. Written as DNA, the CDR3 is TGTGCCAGCAGACAACGCGAGGACCCTCGTGGGAAGGAGCAGTACTTC.

This clonotype was counted at least ten times. The V call is TRBV6-6, the J call TRBJ2-1, with TRBD2 matching 7 bases. Trimming took 7 bases from V and 9 from J; bases not matched to a gene: 12. The germline gives CDR1 MNHNY, CDR2 SVGAGI (reference sequence). This CDR3 spans 14 amino acids. The CDR3 is CASMMWEGLAEQFF. The CDR3 DNA follows: TGTGCCAGCATGATGTGGGAGGGCCTAGCTGAGCAGTTCTTC.

For this clonotype: Germline is not matched at one junction end, which may reflect a read error. V gene TRBV10-1 combines with J gene TRBJ2-3, with 12 bases fitting TRBD2. The CDR3 length is 16 residues. Per germline, CDR1 WNHNN and CDR2 SYGVQD (reference sequence). This chain's CDR3 is CACSESTSGRSDTQYF. CDR3 nucleotides: TGCGCCTGCAGTGAGTCAACTAGCGGGAGGTCAGATACGCAGTATTTT.

Of note for this clonotype: This may arise from a read error, as a much more abundant clone is one base away. The genes are TRBV4-1 and TRBJ2-7; 9 bases agree with TRBD1. CDR1 and CDR2 from the germline V gene are MGHRA and YSYEKL. V lost 4 bases, J lost 4 bases, and 11 bases stayed unmatched. The CDR3 length is 16 residues. The CDR3, as DNA: TGCGCCAGCAGCCCCGTCCGGGACAGGGCCTCTTACGAGCAGTACTTC. It is translated as CASSPVRDRASYEQYF.

On this clonotype itself: One base away lies a much larger clone, so this may be a sequencing read error. The CDR3 carries no conserved terminal phenylalanine or tryptophan, so it likely arises from a read error. The genes are TRBV4-2 and TRBJ1-2; D remains ambiguous. Trimming cost V 1 base and J 2 bases, with 14 bases left between them. There are 16 residues in the CDR3. CDR1 is LGHNA, CDR2 YNFKEQ, per germline. The CDR3 DNA follows: TGTGCCAGCAGCCAAGTGCATCCCAGCTCAAACTATGGCTACACCTCC. It encodes CASSQVHPSSNYGYTS.

Concerning this clonotype: Possible read error: a much larger clone is one base away. The chain joins TRBV12-3 or TRBV12-4 to TRBJ1-1, with no clear D. The CDR3 is 13 residues long. The CDR3, as DNA: TGTGTCAGCAGTTTCTCTGGGCAGACTGAAGCTTTCTTT. This translates into CVSSFSGQTEAFF.

Comment on this clonotype: One base away lies a much larger clone, so this may be a sequencing read error. J is TRBJ2-1 and V is TRBV6-2 or TRBV6-3, with D possibly TRBD2 on 5 matching bases. CDR1 MNHEY and CDR2 SVGEGT come from the germline V gene. The CDR3 loop spans 13 amino acids. The CDR3 DNA follows: TGTGTCAGCTGTCTAATAGCGCGGAATGAGCAGTTCTTC. Protein sequence: CVSCLIARNEQFF.

About this clonotype itself: A much bigger clone sits one base away, suggesting this may be a read error. The conserved phenylalanine or tryptophan is not found at the CDR3 terminus, so this likely reflects a read error. This chain joins TRBV7-8 and TRBJ1-1; D remains unclear. Germline CDR1 is SGHVS and CDR2 is FQNEAQ. Between the trimmed V and J ends, which lost 8 bases and 0 bases, there was a span of 10 bases. CDR3 size: 13 residues. The CDR3 nucleotides are TGTGCCAGCCTCCCCCCCCTGAACACTGAAGCTTTCTCT. Its translation: CASLPPLNTEAFS.

A word on this clonotype: Just one base apart from a much larger clone, this may be a read error. This chain uses TRBV5-4 with TRBJ2-5; D is unclear. Germline CDR1 is SGHNT and CDR2 is YYREEE (reference sequence). The CDR3 is made up of 14 amino acids. CDR3 DNA sequence: TGTGTCAGCAGCTTGGCGGCGGTTCAAGAGACCCAGTACTTC. It encodes CVSSLAAVQETQYF.

For the CDR3, the DNA is TGCGCCAGCGGCCAGATACCTCGCAATGAGCAGTTCTTC. It yields the protein CASGQIPRNEQFF. The chain recombines TRBV5-1 with TRBJ2-1; D not certain. The CDR3 runs to 13 residues. Germline CDR1 is SGHRS and CDR2 is YFSETQ. Deletions cut 7 bases from V and 6 bases from J, with 14 bases between.

With respect to this clonotype: The CDR3 end shows no conserved phenylalanine or tryptophan, and so a read error is likely. The chain uses TRBV10-3 and TRBJ1-1; no reliable D call. V was clipped by 2 bases and J by 4 bases, with 8 bases between them. The CDR3 sequence is 13 residues long. The germline V gene has CDR1 ENHRY and CDR2 SYGVKD. CDR3 residues: CAISEKQSTEAFL. In DNA, the CDR3 is TGTGCCATCAGTGAGAAACAGAGCACTGAAGCTTTCCTT.

Concerning this clonotype itself: The missing conserved phenylalanine or tryptophan at the end of this CDR3 makes a read error likely. The rearrangement uses TRBV11-2 and TRBJ2-5; no clear D gene. The V end lost 5 bases, the J end lost 7 bases, and 14 bases lay between the germline ends. The germline CDR1 and CDR2 sequences are SGHAT and FQNNGV. The CDR3 has 13 amino acids. The CDR3 bases are TGTGCCAGCAGCCTCATAGGCGTTCGGACCCAGTACATC. Protein sequence: CASSLIGVRTQYI.

With regard to this clonotype: A much larger clone lies a single base off, so this may be a read error. V is TRBV6-5 and J is TRBJ1-3, with a possible D match to TRBD1 (5 bases). Trimming removed 6 bases at V and 3 bases at J, with 18 bases between. The CDR3 loop spans 16 amino acids. The V gene's germline CDR1 is MNHEY and CDR2 SVGAGI. The CDR3, as DNA: TGTGCCAGCAGAAGCGGCGGGACGGTCGATGGAAACACCATATATTTT. Its translation is CASRSGGTVDGNTIYF.

To note about this clonotype: This may arise from a read error, as a much more abundant clone is one base away. The chain carries TRBV6-6 and TRBJ1-6; no reliable D call. CDR3 length: 15 residues. Germline V gene lookup returns CDR1 MNHNY and CDR2 SVGAGI (reference sequence). For the CDR3, the DNA is TGTGCCAGCAGTAAACTTGGACCATCCGATTCACCCTTCCACTTT. Protein sequence: CASSKLGPSDSPFHF.

This sequence joins TRBV11-2 and TRBJ2-1; D gene ambiguous. The CDR3 is 13 amino acids. Germline CDR1 reads SGHAT; CDR2 reads FQNNGV. The V and J ends lost 5 bases and 9 bases respectively, with 14 bases between them. In nucleotides, the CDR3 is TGTGCCAGCAGCCCCCCCGGCGCTGGTGAGCAGTTCTTC. Protein product: CASSPPGAGEQFF.

With regard to this clonotype: This may be a read error, as it is one base from a much larger clone. This rearrangement joins TRBV7-8 to TRBJ2-1; 7 positions agree with TRBD2. The CDR3 runs 15 residues. Germline V gives CDR1 SGHVS, CDR2 FQNEAQ. In nucleotides, the CDR3 is TGTGACAGCTCTCCCAGCGGGATGGGCGACAATGAGCAGTTCTTC. Translating gives CDSSPSGMGDNEQFF. Using reference TRBV7-8 and TRBJ2-1 for the parts outside the CDR3, the full variable domain is GAGVSQSPRYKVAKRGQDVALRCDPISGHVSLFWYQQALGQGPEFLTYFQNEAQLDKSGLPSDRFFAERPEGSVSTLKIQRTQQEDSAVYLCDSSPSGMGDNEQFFGPGTRLTVL.

The gene calls are TRBV29-1 and TRBJ1-4, with D hard to call. This CDR3 is 12 amino acids long. In germline, CDR1 is SQVTM, CDR2 ANQGSEA. V lost 5 bases and J 10 bases, leaving 14 bases between the germline ends. This CDR3 is CSVLLFGGKLFF. The CDR3 DNA is TGCAGCGTTTTGTTATTCGGAGGAAAACTGTTTTTT.

For this clonotype: Being one base from a much bigger clone, this may be a read error. The chain has TRBV29-1 and TRBJ1-2; D is perhaps TRBD1 (5 bases). The CDR3 loop spans 12 amino acids. Between the trimmed V and J ends, which lost 4 bases and 7 bases, there was a span of 13 bases. The germline V gene has CDR1 SQVTM and CDR2 ANQGSEA. DNA of the CDR3: TGCAGCGTTGTTGTGACAAGGGGTGGCTACACCTTC. Protein: CSVVVTRGGYTF.

This clonotype was seen only a few times. A much bigger clone sits one base away, suggesting this may be a read error. The chain joins TRBV6-1 to TRBJ2-6; no definite D call. The germline V gene encodes CDR1 MNHNS and CDR2 SASEGT. The CDR3 covers 12 residues. The CDR3 protein is CASNIRTNALTF. The CDR3 bases are TGTGCCAGCAACATTAGGACCAACGCCCTGACTTTC.